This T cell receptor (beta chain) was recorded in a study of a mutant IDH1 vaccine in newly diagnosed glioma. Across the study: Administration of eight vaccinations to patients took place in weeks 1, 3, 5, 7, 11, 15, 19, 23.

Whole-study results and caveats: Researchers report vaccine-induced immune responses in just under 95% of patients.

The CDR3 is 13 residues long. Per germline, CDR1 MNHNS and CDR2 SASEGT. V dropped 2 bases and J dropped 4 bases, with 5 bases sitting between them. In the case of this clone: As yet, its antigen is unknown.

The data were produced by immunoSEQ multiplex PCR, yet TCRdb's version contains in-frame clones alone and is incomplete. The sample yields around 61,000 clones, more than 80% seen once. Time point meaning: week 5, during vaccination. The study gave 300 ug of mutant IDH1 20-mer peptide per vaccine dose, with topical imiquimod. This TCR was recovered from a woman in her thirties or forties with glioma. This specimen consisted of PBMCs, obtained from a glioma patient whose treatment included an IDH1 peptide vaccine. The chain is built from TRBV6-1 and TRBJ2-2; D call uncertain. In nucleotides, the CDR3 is TGTGCCAGCAGTGAATTTAGCACCGGGGAGCTGTTTTTT. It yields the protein CASSEFSTGELFF.